This TCR beta chain was documented in a study of CD8 T cells in ankylosing spondylitis. Study-wide points: What appeared characteristic of ankylosing spondylitis blood was a TCR beta motif of fewer than ten highly homologous variants. CD8+ cells made up the disease-linked clones, which were relatively rare in peripheral blood. As reported, disease-linked clones showed significant enrichment in matched ankylosing spondylitis synovial fluid.

Preparation of TCR beta libraries was done by quantitative 5'-RACE with molecular barcodes. TCRdb called the 5' RACE reads again in MiXCR, with one record for every CDR3 protein. Here the sample spans 200,000 to 300,000 distinct CDR3 sequences, about 10% being singletons. This clonotype was recorded at least ten times. No antigen is known for it. The CDR3 has 14 amino acids. The V segment lost 3 bases and the J segment 5 bases; nucleotides outside the gene matches: 6. From germline, CDR1 is MGHDK and CDR2 SYGVNS. The V gene is TRBV25-1, the J gene TRBJ2-5; 7 bases map to TRBD1. Sequenced: blood, either unsorted or a sorted T cell fraction (not recorded which). This TCR derives from a male donor with ankylosing spondylitis or in good health (not recorded which). Here the CDR3 reads CASSERSTGETQYF. In DNA form, the CDR3 reads TGTGCCAGCAGTGAGCGATCGACAGGGGAGACCCAGTACTTC.